A single sample is the source of the 29 T cell receptor beta chains below, sequenced in a study of T cell clones after liver transplantation. TCRdb's copy holds only in-frame clones and misses some; the assay was immunoSEQ multiplex PCR. The repertoire has more than 70,000 clones, 83% of them found once; the top ten carry roughly 2.8%. Specimen: CD4+ T cells from blood, collected at the 22-month timepoint. Receptors were obtained from a human patient who received a liver transplant. Some T cells could come from the graft donor.

This chain links TRBV30 with TRBJ2-3; no clear D gene. Germline CDR1 and CDR2: GTSNPN and SVGIG (reference sequence). This CDR3 has 12 residues. Trimming left V 4 bases short and J 2 bases short, with 7 bases between. CDR3: CAWTAFTDTQYF. In nucleotides, the CDR3 is TGTGCCTGGACTGCATTCACAGATACGCAGTATTTT.

V gene TRBV28 combines with J gene TRBJ2-2, with 7 bases fitting TRBD1. CDR1 and CDR2 from the germline V gene are MDHEN and SYDVKM. The CDR3 length is 16 residues. The junction had 10 bases not matched to a gene; V was cut back by 5 bases and J by 4 bases. Written as DNA, the CDR3 is TGTGCCAGCAGTACGAATCCGGGACAGAGCACCGGGGAGCTGTTTTTT. This codes for CASSTNPGQSTGELFF.

The CDR3 sequence: CASSVEQSYEQYF. The CDR3 DNA is TGTGCCAGCAGCGTCGAACAGAGCTACGAGCAGTACTTC. J is TRBJ2-7 and V is TRBV7-8; D is ambiguous. CDR3 length equals 13 residues. Trimming took off 5 bases at V and 3 bases at J, with 11 bases between the two ends. In germline, CDR1 is SGHVS, CDR2 FQNEAQ.

This sequence joins TRBV28 and TRBJ2-7; 8 nucleotides align to TRBD1. Germline CDR1 MDHEN, CDR2 SYDVKM. This CDR3 comprises 14 residues. V was pared by 3 bases and J by 6 bases, with 7 bases of the junction left unmatched. CDR3 nucleotides: TGTGCCAGCAGTTTCCGGGACAGGAGAACCGAGCAGTACTTC. Translating gives CASSFRDRRTEQYF.

The CDR3 DNA reads TGCGCCAGCAGCCCGGGGTCCAGGGAGGGCTACACCTTC. It encodes CASSPGSREGYTF. This chain links TRBV5-1 with TRBJ1-2; D is perhaps TRBD1 (5 bases). V was trimmed by 4 bases and J by 8 bases, leaving 15 bases between them. The CDR3 contains 13 residues. Germline V gives CDR1 SGHRS, CDR2 YFSETQ.

The V and J genes are TRBV7-3 and TRBJ1-1, with D perhaps matching TRBD1 (5 bases). Germline V gene lookup returns CDR1 SGHTA and CDR2 FQGTGA. The germline V and J ends were trimmed by 0 bases and 1 base, with 15 bases remaining between them. CDR3 length: 17 amino acids. CDR3 residues: CASSLTLVGGGNTEAFF. In nucleotides, the CDR3 is TGTGCCAGCAGCTTAACCCTAGTCGGGGGAGGGAACACTGAAGCTTTCTTT.

V and J are TRBV6-5 and TRBJ1-2, with 8 bases aligning to TRBD1. This CDR3 spans 14 amino acids. Per germline, CDR1 MNHEY and CDR2 SVGAGI. V was clipped by 6 bases and J by 7 bases; unmatched bases: 10. CDR3 nucleotides: TGTGCCAGCAGATGGACAGGGACGCCATCTGGCTACACCTTC. Translation gives CASRWTGTPSGYTF.

The gene calls are TRBV7-2 and TRBJ2-7; D is unresolved. Germline CDR1 reads SGHTA; CDR2 reads FQGNSA. The length of the CDR3 is 11 residues. Trimming removed 7 bases at V and 7 bases at J, with 11 bases between. The CDR3 DNA sequence: TGTGCCAGCACTCCTTCCGGAGAGCAGTACTTC. Translating gives CASTPSGEQYF. The full variable domain, its missing parts supplied by reference TRBV7-2 and TRBJ2-7, is GAGVSQSPSNKVTEKGKDVELRCDPISGHTALYWYRQSLGQGLEFLIYFQGNSAPDKSGLPSDRFSAERTGGSVSTLTIQRTQQEDSAVYLCASTPSGEQYFGPGTRLTVT.

The rearrangement uses TRBV2 and TRBJ2-7; 10 bases map to TRBD1. V lost 9 bases to trimming and J lost 5 bases; unmatched junction nucleotides: 1. The CDR3 sequence is 11 residues long. Germline values: CDR1 SNHLY, CDR2 FYNNEI. As DNA, the CDR3 is TGTGCCAGGGGACAGGGGAACGAGCAGTACTTC. Encoded protein: CARGQGNEQYF.

This clone was detected only once. The J gene is TRBJ2-1, the V gene TRBV9; 7 bases line up with TRBD1. Germline CDR1 is SGDLS and CDR2 is YYNGEE. J was trimmed by 9 bases and V by 3 bases; bases with no gene match: 9. The CDR3 is 14 residues long. This chain's CDR3 is CASSEAGGRGEQFF. The CDR3 DNA follows: TGTGCCAGCAGCGAGGCAGGGGGACGGGGTGAGCAGTTCTTC.

The genes are TRBV11-3 and TRBJ2-1; D is possibly TRBD2 (7 bases). The CDR3 is made up of 19 amino acids. The germline CDR1 and CDR2 sequences are SGHNT and YENEEA. The V end lost 1 base, the J end lost 4 bases, and 23 bases lay between the germline ends. CDR3 bases: TGTGCCAGCAGCTTAGTTGGTGGGGGGGCAGGTGGACGATACAATGAGCAGTTCTTC. This translates into CASSLVGGGAGGRYNEQFF.

This clone showed up just once. The chain has TRBV6-5 and TRBJ1-1; D is possibly TRBD1 (5 bases). Trimming took off 2 bases at V and 0 bases at J, with 10 bases between the two ends. CDR1 and CDR2 from the germline V gene are MNHEY and SVGAGI. The CDR3 consists of 15 residues. The CDR3 is CASSYDRMLNTEAFF. The CDR3 DNA reads TGTGCCAGCAGTTACGACAGAATGTTGAACACTGAAGCTTTCTTT.

V and J are TRBV6-4 and TRBJ2-5; the D gene is possibly TRBD2 (5 bases). The CDR3 is 14 residues long. Germline-derived CDR1 and CDR2 are MRHNA and SNTAGT. Trimming took off 0 bases at V and 9 bases at J, with 14 bases between the two ends. This CDR3 reads CASSDSPGSGAQYF. In DNA, the CDR3 is TGTGCCAGCAGTGACTCTCCCGGGTCCGGGGCCCAGTACTTC.

Concerning this clone: Other nucleotide sequences from this sample produce the same CDR3. This sequence joins TRBV29-1 and TRBJ2-2; 10 nucleotides agree with TRBD2. Trimming cost V 7 bases and J 5 bases; bases outside gene matches: 4. Germline V gene lookup returns CDR1 SQVTM and CDR2 ANQGSEA. The CDR3 is 13 amino acids. CDR3 residues: CSEREGGTGELFF. CDR3 DNA: TGCAGCGAGCGGGAGGGGGGGACCGGGGAGCTGTTTTTT.

This clone has only a few counts. The J gene is TRBJ1-2, the V gene TRBV28; D unclear. Trimming removed 4 bases from V and 0 bases from J, with 6 bases in between. There are 13 residues in the CDR3. Germline CDR1 is MDHEN and CDR2 is SYDVKM. In DNA form, the CDR3 reads TGTGCCAGCAGTTCCGACTCTAACTATGGCTACACCTTC. Protein sequence: CASSSDSNYGYTF.

This clone has a handful of counts. The rearrangement links TRBV7-2 to TRBJ2-3; D uncertain. The ends were cut back, 0 bases at V and 1 base at J, with 8 bases in the middle. From germline, CDR1 is SGHTA and CDR2 FQGNSA. The CDR3 has 15 residues. CDR3 loop: CASSLATEGTDTQYF. CDR3 nucleotides: TGTGCCAGCAGCTTAGCCACAGAGGGCACAGATACGCAGTATTTT.

This clone was detected only a few times. The rearrangement links TRBV7-2 to TRBJ1-2; D gene ambiguous. CDR3 length: 16 residues. Per the germline V gene, CDR1 is SGHTA and CDR2 is FQGNSA. V was pared by 0 bases and J by 5 bases, with 16 bases between. CDR3 sequence (DNA): TGTGCCAGCAGCTTAGCAGGTCGGAAGGACCTTTATGGCTACACCTTC. It specifies CASSLAGRKDLYGYTF.

V and J are TRBV28 and TRBJ1-3, with D perhaps TRBD1 (5 bases). The germline V and J ends were trimmed by 4 bases and 5 bases, with 9 bases remaining between them. Germline V lookup: CDR1 MDHEN, CDR2 SYDVKM. The CDR3 has 13 amino acids. In DNA form, the CDR3 reads TGTGCCAGCAGTTGGGGGATTCGAAACACCATATATTTT. Its protein is CASSWGIRNTIYF.

The rearrangement uses TRBV9 and TRBJ2-2, with 8 bases identical to TRBD1. From germline, CDR1 is SGDLS and CDR2 YYNGEE. CDR3 size: 16 residues. With 5 bases clipped from V and 6 bases from J, the junction kept 12 bases outside the gene matches. CDR3 protein: CASRGTGTGESGELFF. CDR3 coding DNA: TGTGCCAGCAGGGGAACCGGGACAGGAGAATCCGGGGAGCTGTTTTTT. The whole variable domain, filled in from reference TRBV9 and TRBJ2-2, reads DSGVTQTPKHLITATGQRVTLRCSPRSGDLSVYWYQQSLDQGLQFLIQYYNGEERAKGNILERFSAQQFPDLHSELNLSSLELGDSALYFCASRGTGTGESGELFFGEGSRLTVL.

The chain has TRBV11-2 and TRBJ2-1, with 9 nucleotides matching TRBD2. The CDR3 covers 16 residues. Germline CDR1 and CDR2: SGHAT and FQNNGV. Losses at the gene ends were 6 bases for V and 5 bases for J; bases not matched to a gene: 11. The CDR3 loop reads CASRQLSGRTNNEQFF. The CDR3 DNA reads TGTGCCAGCAGACAACTCAGCGGGAGGACCAACAATGAGCAGTTCTTC.

V gene TRBV9 combines with J gene TRBJ2-7; the match to TRBD2 covers 13 bases. After removal of 0 bases from V and 7 bases from J, the junction contained 4 bases not matched to a gene. The CDR3 has 15 residues. Germline V lookup: CDR1 SGDLS, CDR2 YYNGEE. The CDR3 DNA is TGTGCCAGCAGCGTAGATGGGGGACTAGCGGGGGAGCAGTACTTC. Translation gives CASSVDGGLAGEQYF. The variable domain in full, completed from reference TRBV9 and TRBJ2-7, reads DSGVTQTPKHLITATGQRVTLRCSPRSGDLSVYWYQQSLDQGLQFLIQYYNGEERAKGNILERFSAQQFPDLHSELNLSSLELGDSALYFCASSVDGGLAGEQYFGPGTRLTVT.

The genes are TRBV15 and TRBJ1-1, with TRBD1 as a possible D gene (6 bases). This CDR3 comprises 14 residues. V was shortened by 5 bases and J by 7 bases, with 17 bases between the two germline ends. Germline CDR1 and CDR2: LNHNV and YYDKDF (reference sequence). The CDR3 here is CATSGGGQTREAFF. The CDR3 DNA sequence: TGTGCCACCAGCGGCGGTGGACAGACCCGTGAAGCTTTCTTT.

This chain links TRBV10-3 with TRBJ2-3, with D perhaps matching TRBD1 (6 bases). This CDR3 spans 13 amino acids. The V gene lost 7 bases and the J gene lost 6 bases, with 14 bases spanning the gap. The germline CDR1 and CDR2 sequences are ENHRY and SYGVKD. Here the CDR3 reads CAITGDLRDTQYF. As DNA, the CDR3 is TGTGCCATCACAGGGGACCTGAGGGATACGCAGTATTTT.

The chain carries TRBV5-1 and TRBJ1-4; D uncertain. Trimming left V 7 bases short and J 8 bases short, with 18 bases between. The CDR3 length is 14 residues. The germline CDR1 and CDR2 sequences are SGHRS and YFSETQ. CDR3 region: CASSPGSSREKLFF. CDR3 coding DNA: TGCGCCAGCTCACCGGGTTCGTCGAGGGAAAAACTGTTTTTT.

The chain uses TRBV7-2 and TRBJ2-3, with D possibly TRBD2 on 5 matching bases. V was shortened by 3 bases and J by 1 base, with 14 bases between the two germline ends. CDR1 and CDR2 (germline): SGHTA, FQGNSA. The CDR3 runs 16 residues. The CDR3 loop is CASSFHSAGRTDTQYF. CDR3 DNA: TGTGCCAGCAGCTTTCATTCGGCGGGCCGCACAGATACGCAGTATTTT.

This chain joins TRBV19 and TRBJ1-1; no clear D gene. The germline gives CDR1 LNHDA, CDR2 SQIVND (reference sequence). This CDR3 spans 13 amino acids. The germline V and J ends were trimmed by 8 bases and 5 bases, with 15 bases remaining between them. CDR3 protein: CASSEGPLTEAFF. The CDR3 region has the DNA TGTGCCAGTTCCGAGGGTCCCTTAACTGAAGCTTTCTTT.

The chain employs TRBV7-2 and TRBJ2-7; 11 bases are a match to TRBD2. This CDR3 comprises 14 residues. The V and J ends lost 5 bases and 7 bases, in that order; junction bases with no gene match: 7. Germline lookup yields CDR1 SGHTA and CDR2 FQGNSA. CDR3 amino acids: CASSQWTSGQEQYF. Written as DNA, the CDR3 is TGTGCCAGCAGCCAATGGACTAGCGGGCAAGAGCAGTACTTC.

This chain links TRBV9 with TRBJ2-7; perhaps TRBD1 as D (5 bases). V lost 3 bases, J lost 5 bases, and 18 bases lay in between. The germline V gene encodes CDR1 SGDLS and CDR2 YYNGEE. The CDR3 spans 15 residues. The CDR3, as DNA: TGTGCCAGCAGCGCTGGGTTACAGGAATCGGACGAGCAGTACTTC. It translates to CASSAGLQESDEQYF.

This chain joins TRBV19 and TRBJ2-1; D tentatively reads TRBD1 or TRBD2 (5 bases each). The CDR3 is 14 residues long. V was cut by 4 bases and J by 8 bases, with 15 bases left in between. CDR1 is LNHDA and CDR2 is SQIVND in the germline V gene (reference sequence). The DNA for the CDR3 is TGTGCCAGTAGTAAGAACCCCCGGGACCATGAGCAGTTCTTC. Translating it yields CASSKNPRDHEQFF.